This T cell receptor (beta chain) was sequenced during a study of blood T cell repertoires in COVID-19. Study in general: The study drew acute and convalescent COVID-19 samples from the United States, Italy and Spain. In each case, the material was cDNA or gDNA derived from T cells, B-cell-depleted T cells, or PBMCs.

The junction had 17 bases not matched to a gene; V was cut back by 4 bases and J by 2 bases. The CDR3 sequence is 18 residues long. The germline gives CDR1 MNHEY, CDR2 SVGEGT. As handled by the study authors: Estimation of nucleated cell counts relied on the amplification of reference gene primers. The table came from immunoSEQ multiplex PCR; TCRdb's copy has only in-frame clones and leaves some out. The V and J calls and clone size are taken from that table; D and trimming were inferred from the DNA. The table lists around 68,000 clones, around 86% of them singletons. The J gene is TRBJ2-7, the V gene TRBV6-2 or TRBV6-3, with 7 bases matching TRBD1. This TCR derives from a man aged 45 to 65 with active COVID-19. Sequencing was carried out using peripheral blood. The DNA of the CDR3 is TGTGCCAGCAGTTCCACGACAGGGCTGGGGGCCACCCCCTACGAGCAGTACTTC. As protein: CASSSTTGLGATPYEQYF.